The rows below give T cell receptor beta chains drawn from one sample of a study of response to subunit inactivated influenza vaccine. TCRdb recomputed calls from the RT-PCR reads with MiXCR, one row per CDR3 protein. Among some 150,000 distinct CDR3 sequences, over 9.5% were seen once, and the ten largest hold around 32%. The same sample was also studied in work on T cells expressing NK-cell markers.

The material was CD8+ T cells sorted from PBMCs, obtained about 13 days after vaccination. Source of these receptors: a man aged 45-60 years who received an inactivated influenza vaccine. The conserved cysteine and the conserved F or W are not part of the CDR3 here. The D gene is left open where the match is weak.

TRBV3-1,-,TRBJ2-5,ASSQDEGGRETQY
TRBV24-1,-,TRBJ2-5,ATSDFKRGGRQETQY
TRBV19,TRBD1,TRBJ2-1,ASSMRGTGLYNEQF
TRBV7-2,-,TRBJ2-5,ASSLEGTETQY
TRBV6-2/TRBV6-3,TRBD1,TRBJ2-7,ASSPRQGFSYEQY
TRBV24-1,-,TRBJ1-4,ATSGRSDKFEKLF
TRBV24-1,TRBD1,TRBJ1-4,ATSALSGGGKEKLF
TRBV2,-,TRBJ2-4,ASRWTAINIQY
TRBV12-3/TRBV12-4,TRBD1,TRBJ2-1,ASSPGGRGSEQF
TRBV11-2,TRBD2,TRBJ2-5,ATGTGGLQTQY
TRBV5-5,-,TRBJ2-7,ASSLADGSTYEQY
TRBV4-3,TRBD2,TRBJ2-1,ASSQDPGLASSYNEQF
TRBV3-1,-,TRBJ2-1,ASSQEFRHNEQF
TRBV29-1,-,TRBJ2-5,SVEHGGSGVAETQY
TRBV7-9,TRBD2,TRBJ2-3,ASSLVGGLTDTQY
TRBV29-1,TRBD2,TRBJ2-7,SVEGGTAVSAPYEQY
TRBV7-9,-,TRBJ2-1,ASSFPARNEQF